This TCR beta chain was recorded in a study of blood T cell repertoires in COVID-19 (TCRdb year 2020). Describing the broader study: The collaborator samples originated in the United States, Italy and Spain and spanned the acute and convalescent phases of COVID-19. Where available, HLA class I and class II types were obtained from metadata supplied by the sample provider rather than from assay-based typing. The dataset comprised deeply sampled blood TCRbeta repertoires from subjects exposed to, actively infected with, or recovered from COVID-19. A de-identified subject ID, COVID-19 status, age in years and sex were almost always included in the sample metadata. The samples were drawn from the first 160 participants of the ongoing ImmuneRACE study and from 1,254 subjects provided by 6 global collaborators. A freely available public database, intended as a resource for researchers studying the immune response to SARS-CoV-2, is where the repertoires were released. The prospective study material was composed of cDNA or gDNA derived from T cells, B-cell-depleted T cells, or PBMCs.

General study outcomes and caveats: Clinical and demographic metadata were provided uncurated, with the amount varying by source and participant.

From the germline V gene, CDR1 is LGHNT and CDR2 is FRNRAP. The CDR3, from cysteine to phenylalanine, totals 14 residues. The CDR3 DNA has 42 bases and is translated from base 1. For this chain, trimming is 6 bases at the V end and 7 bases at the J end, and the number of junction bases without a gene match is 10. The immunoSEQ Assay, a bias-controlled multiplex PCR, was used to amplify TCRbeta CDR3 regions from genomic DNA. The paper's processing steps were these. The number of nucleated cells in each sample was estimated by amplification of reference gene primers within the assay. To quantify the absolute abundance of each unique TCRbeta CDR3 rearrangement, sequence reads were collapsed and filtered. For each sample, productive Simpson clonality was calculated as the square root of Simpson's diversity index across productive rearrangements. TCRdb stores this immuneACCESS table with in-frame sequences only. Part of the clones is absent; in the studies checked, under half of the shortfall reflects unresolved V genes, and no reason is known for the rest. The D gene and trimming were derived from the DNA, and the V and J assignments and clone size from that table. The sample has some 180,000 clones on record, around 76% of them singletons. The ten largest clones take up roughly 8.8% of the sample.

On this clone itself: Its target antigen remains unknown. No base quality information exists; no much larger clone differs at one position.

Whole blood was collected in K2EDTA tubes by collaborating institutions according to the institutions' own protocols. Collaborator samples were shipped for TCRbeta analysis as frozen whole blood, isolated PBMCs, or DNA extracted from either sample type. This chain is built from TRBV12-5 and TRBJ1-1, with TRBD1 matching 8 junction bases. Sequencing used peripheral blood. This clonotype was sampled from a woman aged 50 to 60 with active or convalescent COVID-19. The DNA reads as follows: TGTGCTAGTGGCCCAAGCGGACAGGGTGTTGAAGCTTTCTTT. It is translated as CASGPSGQGVEAFF.